Following are 21 T cell receptor beta chains from one sample sequenced in a study of T cells in Graves' hyperthyroidism and ophthalmopathy. RNA transcripts provided the source from which TCR beta CDR3 regions were amplified. Carried out on the TCR CDR3, a first-round RT-PCR used the HTBI primer set. MiXCR, run by TCRdb on the multiplex PCR reads, gives a single entry per CDR3 protein. This sample has about 610,000 distinct CDR3 sequences; approximately 16% occur once, and the top ten carry 2.5% to 4%. Sequencing used blood. These receptors were taken from a middle-aged woman with Graves' ophthalmopathy.

The table lists this clonotype with many counts. V is TRBV3-1 and J is TRBJ1-1; TRBD1 aligns across 7 bases. CDR1 and CDR2 from the germline V gene are LGHDT and YNNKEL (reference sequence). This CDR3 contains 13 residues. The ends lost 6 bases at V and 3 bases at J; junction bases unmatched: 4. The DNA of the CDR3 is TGTGCCAGCAGGGATGACAGGGACACTGAAGCTTTCTTT. Protein product: CASRDDRDTEAFF. Based on the CDR3 plus reference TRBV3-1 and TRBJ1-1, the full variable domain is DTAVSQTPKYLVTQMGNDKSIKCEQNLGHDTMYWYKQDSKKFLKIMFSYNNKELIINETVPNRFSPKSPDKAHLNLHINSLELGDSAVYFCASRDDRDTEAFFGQGTRLTVV.

With regard to this clonotype: One end of the junction varies from germline; a read error may be responsible. The chain links TRBV20-1 to TRBJ2-1; no reliable D call. Looked up from germline, CDR1 is DFQATT and CDR2 is SNEGSKA (reference sequence). The CDR3 is 14 amino acids. Written as DNA, the CDR3 is TGCAGTGCTGCCGACCCTTTCTCCTACAATGGGCAGTTCTTC. Translated, it gives CSAADPFSYNGQFF.

This clonotype was counted at least ten times. The chain carries TRBV20-1 and TRBJ2-2; 7 nucleotides match TRBD2. The V and J ends lost 3 bases and 5 bases, in that order; junction bases with no gene match: 6. The CDR3 consists of 14 residues. Germline CDR1 DFQATT, CDR2 SNEGSKA (reference sequence). The CDR3 DNA reads TGCAGTGCTAGTCGTGGGAGGGGAACCGGGGAGCTGTTTTTT. Protein product: CSASRGRGTGELFF.

This clonotype was counted only a few times. This sequence joins TRBV20-1 and TRBJ2-3, with 10 bases identical to TRBD2. V was clipped by 5 bases and J by 4 bases; unmatched bases: 9. Germline V gene data show CDR1 as DFQATT and CDR2 as SNEGSKA (reference sequence). The CDR3 sequence is 15 residues long. Here the CDR3 DNA reads TGCAGTGCTGTCAAACCTAGCGGGAGATCAGATACGCAGTATTTT. Its protein product is CSAVKPSGRSDTQYF.

The table lists this clonotype with many counts. J is TRBJ1-1 and V is TRBV12-3 or TRBV12-4, with D unclear. The V gene lost 2 bases and the J gene lost 0 bases, with 10 bases spanning the gap. The CDR3 has 15 amino acids. The CDR3, as DNA: TGTGCCAGCAGTTTACGGACCGGCATGAACACTGAAGCTTTCTTT. It translates to CASSLRTGMNTEAFF.

This clonotype has a count of ten or more. The CDR3 region is CSASIEPGQETQYF. For the CDR3, the DNA is TGCAGTGCTAGTATAGAGCCAGGGCAGGAGACCCAGTACTTC. The V and J genes are TRBV20-1 and TRBJ2-5, with D possibly matching TRBD1 (5 bases). The CDR3 contains 14 residues. V was pared by 3 bases and J by 5 bases, with 16 bases between. The V gene's germline CDR1 is DFQATT and CDR2 SNEGSKA (reference sequence).

With regard to this clonotype: One junction end does not reproduce the germline sequence, and a read error may be involved. V gene TRBV2 combines with J gene TRBJ2-3; D uncertain. This CDR3 contains 10 residues. Germline CDR1 is SNHLY and CDR2 is FYNNEI. As DNA, the CDR3 is TGTGCCAGCGGTGATCGGGTCAAGTATTTT. It yields the protein CASGDRVKYF.

This clonotype was counted at least ten times. This rearrangement joins TRBV27 to TRBJ2-7; 7 bases are a match to TRBD2. This CDR3 is 11 amino acids long. Trimming removed 4 bases from V and 7 bases from J; junction bases left unmatched: 1. CDR1 is MNHEY and CDR2 is SMNVEV in the germline V gene (reference sequence). This chain's CDR3 is CASSWGGEQYF. DNA of the CDR3: TGTGCCAGCAGTTGGGGGGGGGAGCAGTACTTC.

Many counts were recorded for this clonotype. V and J are TRBV20-1 and TRBJ1-6, with D uncertain. CDR3 length: 13 amino acids. Germline values: CDR1 DFQATT, CDR2 SNEGSKA (reference sequence). V lost 5 bases and J 3 bases, leaving 8 bases between the germline ends. CDR3 sequence reads: CSASEDYNSPLHF. The CDR3 DNA reads as TGCAGTGCTTCGGAGGACTATAATTCACCCCTCCACTTT.

At least ten counts were recorded for this clonotype. For the CDR3, the DNA is TGTGCCAGCAGCTTAGGAGGCTCGGGACTAGCGGGAGCTGAGCAGTTCTTC. Residues: CASSLGGSGLAGAEQFF. The chain uses TRBV7-2 and TRBJ2-1; 14 bases map to TRBD2. The CDR3 is made up of 17 amino acids. Germline V gene lookup returns CDR1 SGHTA and CDR2 FQGNSA. With 1 base clipped from V and 9 bases from J, the junction kept 8 bases outside the gene matches. Full variable domain (rest looked up from reference TRBV7-2 and TRBJ2-1): GAGVSQSPSNKVTEKGKDVELRCDPISGHTALYWYRQSLGQGLEFLIYFQGNSAPDKSGLPSDRFSAERTGGSVSTLTIQRTQQEDSAVYLCASSLGGSGLAGAEQFFGPGTRLTVL.

This chain's CDR3 is CASSFLSGSTYEQYF. CDR3 bases: TGTGCCAGCAGCTTCTTAAGCGGGAGTACCTACGAGCAGTACTTC. J is TRBJ2-7 and V is TRBV5-4; 8 nucleotides agree with TRBD2. V lost 2 bases and J lost 2; bases outside the gene matches: 6. Germline CDR1 SGHNT, CDR2 YYREEE (reference sequence). This CDR3 contains 15 residues.

At least ten counts were recorded for this clonotype. V is TRBV30 and J is TRBJ1-3; weak D call: TRBD1 (6 bases). CDR1 and CDR2 (germline): GTSNPN, SVGIG (reference sequence). The CDR3 spans 14 residues. V lost 3 bases and J 0 bases, leaving 9 bases between the germline ends. The DNA for the CDR3 is TGTGCCTGGAGGTGGGGGCCCTCTGGAAACACCATATATTTT. Its translation: CAWRWGPSGNTIYF.

In this sample, this clonotype turned up a few times. The chain employs TRBV6-2 or TRBV6-3 and TRBJ2-3; D is perhaps TRBD1 or TRBD2 (6 bases each). CDR3 length equals 17 residues. V dropped 4 bases and J dropped 5 bases, with 22 bases sitting between them. CDR1 and CDR2 from the germline V gene are MNHEY and SVGEGT. CDR3 DNA: TGTGCCAGCAGTTCGAAGGGGCCGATCGGGGGCCTAGATACGCAGTATTTT. This encodes CASSSKGPIGGLDTQYF.

V usage is TRBV27 and J usage is TRBJ2-2, with TRBD1 as a possible D gene (5 bases). The length of the CDR3 is 15 residues. V lost 6 bases and J lost 1, with 12 bases in between. The V gene's germline CDR1 is MNHEY and CDR2 SMNVEV (reference sequence). CDR3 residues: CASRPLTGNTGELFF. The CDR3 DNA follows: TGTGCCAGCAGACCTCTCACAGGGAACACCGGGGAGCTGTTTTTT.

This clonotype was seen many times. The gene calls are TRBV14 and TRBJ2-1; D gene uncertain. CDR3 length equals 14 residues. V gave up 1 base and J gave up 7 bases, with 11 bases separating them. Germline CDR1 SGHDN, CDR2 FVKESK. CDR3 sequence reads: CASSQGGLVNEQFF. In nucleotides, the CDR3 is TGTGCCAGCAGCCAAGGGGGATTAGTGAATGAGCAGTTCTTC. Full variable domain (missing parts from reference TRBV14 and TRBJ2-1): EAGVTQFPSHSVIEKGQTVTLRCDPISGHDNLYWYRRVMGKEIKFLLHFVKESKQDESGMPNNRFLAERTGGTYSTLKVQPAELEDSGVYFCASSQGGLVNEQFFGPGTRLTVL.

In this sample, this clonotype turned up many times. This sequence joins TRBV27 and TRBJ1-5; 8 bases agree with TRBD1. The CDR3 spans 16 residues. From germline, CDR1 is MNHEY and CDR2 SMNVEV (reference sequence). V shed 5 bases and J 5 bases; nucleotides not matched to a gene: 11. The DNA of the CDR3 is TGTGCCAGCAGTCATAAGGGACAGGTCCCTTATCAGCCCCAGCATTTT. Protein product: CASSHKGQVPYQPQHF.

The J gene is TRBJ1-5, the V gene TRBV7-3, with TRBD1 as a possible D gene (6 bases). The CDR3 has 16 residues. The germline CDR1 and CDR2 sequences are SGHTA and FQGTGA. Deletions cut 4 bases from V and 3 bases from J, with 16 bases between. The CDR3 DNA reads TGTGCCAGCAGCTACTCGGGACACTCGTCCAATCAGCCCCAGCATTTT. Its protein is CASSYSGHSSNQPQHF.

This clonotype was seen at least ten times. V and J are TRBV2 and TRBJ2-1; D might be TRBD1 or TRBD2, each matching 5 bases. The ends were cut back, 7 bases at V and 9 bases at J, with 13 bases in the middle. The CDR3 sequence is 12 residues long. Germline V gene data show CDR1 as SNHLY and CDR2 as FYNNEI. The CDR3 DNA sequence: TGTGCCAGCACCCGAACGGGACGTGAGCAGTTCTTC. This encodes CASTRTGREQFF.

This chain connects TRBV20-1 to TRBJ2-1; 11 nucleotides match TRBD2. The CDR3 totals 17 residues. CDR1 is DFQATT, CDR2 SNEGSKA, per germline (reference sequence). Trimming cost V 1 base and J 4 bases; bases outside gene matches: 9. CDR3 in amino acids: CSARVTASGGIYNEQFF. For the CDR3, the DNA is TGCAGTGCTAGAGTGACGGCTAGCGGGGGGATATACAATGAGCAGTTCTTC.

In the case of this clonotype: This may stem from a read error, because a much larger clone lies one nucleotide away. The genes are TRBV2 and TRBJ2-4; 7 bases map to TRBD1. V trimming: 7 bases; J trimming: 10 bases; junction bases outside the gene matches: 10. This CDR3 is 13 amino acids long. The V gene's germline CDR1 is SNHLY and CDR2 FYNNEI. The CDR3 sequence is CASTGPGQTIQYF. As DNA, the CDR3 is TGTGCCAGCACTGGACCGGGACAGACTATTCAGTACTTC.

In its sample, this clonotype was seen once. The chain uses TRBV27 and TRBJ1-2; 11 bases align to TRBD1. CDR1 MNHEY and CDR2 SMNVEV come from the germline V gene (reference sequence). Losses at the gene ends were 10 bases for V and 8 bases for J; bases not matched to a gene: 12. This CDR3 has 14 residues. CDR3 nucleotide sequence: TGTGCCACACACAGGGGAGGGACAGGGGGAGGCTACACCTTC. Translation: CATHRGGTGGGYTF.